The following is a T cell receptor beta chain sequence with its context. Its cognate antigen is unknown. The treatment: approximately nine-day PBMC culture with coronavirus spike peptide pools or control peptides (ViraFEST assay). This sample was included in a study of vaccination and CD4 T cells after COVID-19. On the study more broadly: Overlapping spike peptides from SARS-CoV-2, HCoV-NL63, HCoV-OC43 and HCoV-229E served to stimulate the cells.

The CDR3 runs 22 residues. The Oncomine TCR Beta short-read assay was what sequenced the DNA obtained from cultured CD4+ T cells. Investigators obtained genomic DNA by extraction from cultured CD4+ T cells. TCRdb redid the calling of the PCR reads with MiXCR, one entry per CDR3 protein. The profile covers some 16,000 distinct CDR3 sequences, with around 75% appearing a single time and about 9.6% taken by the ten largest. The rearrangement links TRBV21-1 to TRBJ1-1; the table's D call TRBD1 went unverified against the DNA. TRBV21-1 is termed a pseudogene. The specimen was CD4+ T cells from blood, cultured in vitro, collected after SARS-CoV-2 vaccination. The receptor's source is a human donor who received a COVID-19 vaccine. CDR3 bases: TGTGCCAGCAGCAAGGCCCATACCCCAAAGCACGGGGGCTCCGTTTTGGACACTGAAGCTTTCTTT. Amino acid sequence: CASSKAHTPKHGGSVLDTEAFF.